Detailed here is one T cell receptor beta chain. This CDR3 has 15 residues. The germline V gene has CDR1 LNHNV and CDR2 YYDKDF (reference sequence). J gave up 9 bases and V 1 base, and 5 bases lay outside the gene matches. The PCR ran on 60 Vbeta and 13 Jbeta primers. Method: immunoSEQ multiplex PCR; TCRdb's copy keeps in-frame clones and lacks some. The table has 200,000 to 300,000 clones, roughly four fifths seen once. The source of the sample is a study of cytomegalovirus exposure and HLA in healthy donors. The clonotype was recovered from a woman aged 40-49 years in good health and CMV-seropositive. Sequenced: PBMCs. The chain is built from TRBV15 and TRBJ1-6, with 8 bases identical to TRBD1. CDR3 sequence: CATSRGQGLGSPLHF. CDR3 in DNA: TGTGCCACCAGCAGAGGACAGGGGTTGGGTTCACCCCTCCACTTT.